In its sample, the clone carrying this TCR beta chain was seen a few times. Its antigen is unknown. The authors reverse transcribed all of the isolated RNA, so sequencing captured expressed TCRB transcripts. The method was immunoSEQ multiplex PCR; TCRdb's version includes in-frame clones alone and lacks a portion of them. The table includes about 360,000 clones, 10% to 15% detected once. Trimming removed 0 bases from V and 4 bases from J, with 6 bases in between. CDR3 length: 13 amino acids. Germline CDR1 and CDR2: SGHRS and YFSETQ. This entry is derived from a study of beta chain features in type 1 diabetes. Study-level results: Any HLA-type effect on TCRB rearrangement remained unresolved here. VDJ junctions in type 1 diabetes patients carried more deletions and fewer insertions.

This chain joins TRBV5-1 and TRBJ2-3; D not resolved. The source is a man aged 18 to 30 in good health. Sequenced material: naive CD4+ T cells from blood. The CDR3 DNA follows: TGCGCCAGCAGCTTGGTCCCGTCAGATACGCAGTATTTT. This gives the protein CASSLVPSDTQYF.